The 8 T cell receptor beta chains listed next were all sequenced from one sample in a study of blood T cell repertoires in COVID-19. Here immunoSEQ multiplex PCR was the method, and the copy in TCRdb shows in-frame clones only, minus some. The table lists some 150,000 clones, around 84% of them singletons. Sequences were obtained from PBMCs or T cells enriched from blood (not recorded which). These TCRs come from a man aged 45-65 years who had recovered from COVID-19.

The CDR3 coding sequence is TGTGCCAGCAGAAGGACAGGGGGAACTGAAGCTTTCTTT. As protein: CASRRTGGTEAFF. The chain is built from TRBV6-5 and TRBJ1-1; 10 bases line up with TRBD1. The germline gives CDR1 MNHEY, CDR2 SVGAGI. The V and J ends lost 6 bases and 5 bases, in that order; junction bases with no gene match: 3. CDR3 size: 13 residues.

In DNA, the CDR3 is TGTGCCAGCAGTGAACCTATAAGAAGCACAGATACGCAGTATTTT. Protein product: CASSEPIRSTDTQYF. The chain couples TRBV2 to TRBJ2-3; D is unresolved. The V end was cut by 2 bases, the J end by 0 bases, with 9 bases between. Germline V gene data show CDR1 as SNHLY and CDR2 as FYNNEI. The CDR3 covers 15 residues.

The V call is TRBV6-2 or TRBV6-3, the J call TRBJ2-5; 11 bases are a match to TRBD2. V trimming: 0 bases; J trimming: 0 bases; junction bases outside the gene matches: 3. Germline CDR1 is MNHEY and CDR2 is SVGEGT. This CDR3 contains 17 residues. The CDR3 nucleotides read TGTGCCAGCAGTTACTCTCTAGCGGGGGGCCACCAAGAGACCCAGTACTTC. As protein: CASSYSLAGGHQETQYF.

This chain joins TRBV5-1 and TRBJ2-2; D is perhaps TRBD2 (5 bases). Germline V CDR1 and CDR2: SGHRS, YFSETQ. V lost 4 bases and J lost 6, with 13 bases in between. The CDR3 has 14 residues. CDR3 protein: CASSPRGPPGELFF. CDR3 in DNA: TGCGCCAGCAGCCCGCGCGGGCCTCCCGGGGAGCTGTTTTTT.

This rearrangement joins TRBV5-1 to TRBJ2-6; perhaps TRBD1 as D (6 bases). Between the trimmed V and J ends, which lost 4 bases and 2 bases, there was a span of 10 bases. The germline V gene has CDR1 SGHRS and CDR2 YFSETQ. This CDR3 is built from 15 residues. The CDR3 sequence: CASSLTGPGANVLTF. Written as DNA, the CDR3 is TGCGCCAGCAGCCTCACAGGGCCTGGGGCCAACGTCCTGACTTTC.

V gene TRBV29-1 combines with J gene TRBJ2-3, with TRBD2 matching over 10 bases. The CDR3 consists of 15 residues. Germline CDR1 SQVTM, CDR2 ANQGSEA. J gave up 0 bases and V 4 bases, and 4 bases lay outside the gene matches. CDR3 protein: CSVATSGVSTDTQYF. For the CDR3, the DNA is TGCAGCGTTGCTACTAGCGGGGTGAGCACAGATACGCAGTATTTT.

The sample holds a few counts of this clone. This sequence joins TRBV7-2 and TRBJ1-1; D unclear. The length of the CDR3 is 11 residues. Per the germline V gene, CDR1 is SGHTA and CDR2 is FQGNSA. V lost 6 bases and J 8 bases, leaving 10 bases between the germline ends. The CDR3 DNA is TGTGCCAGCAGTTATACACGAGAAGCTTTCTTT. Its protein is CASSYTREAFF.

The chain is built from TRBV5-5 and TRBJ1-6; 9 nucleotides agree with TRBD1. V was pared by 3 bases and J by 8 bases, with 6 bases of the junction left unmatched. CDR1 and CDR2 (germline): SGHKS, YYEKEE (reference sequence). CDR3 size: 15 residues. The CDR3 protein is CASSSDRGGYSPLHF. The CDR3 nucleotides read TGTGCCAGCAGCTCGGACAGGGGAGGCTATTCACCCCTCCACTTT.